This T cell receptor (beta chain) is drawn from a study of T cell repertoires in cytomegalovirus infection. Findings and limits, study-wide: Frequencies of public TCR beta families were cumulated, and this identified carriers of CMV plus the relevant HLA.

The trim removed 6 bases at V and 4 bases at J, leaving 9 bases unmatched. The CDR3 is made up of 15 amino acids. The V gene's germline CDR1 is SGHTA and CDR2 FQGNSA. This clonotype has more than one count but fewer than ten. Its specificity is not known. TCRdb reprocessed the reads via MiXCR and lists one record per CDR3 protein. This table has over 100,000 distinct CDR3 sequences, about 15% appearing once. Specimen: PBMCs. The receptor's source is a human donor in good health (CMV status not recorded). Some clones in this sample may be carry-over from other donors' samples. The chain is built from TRBV7-2 and TRBJ2-5; 9 bases are a match to TRBD2. DNA for the CDR3: TGTGCCAGCAGTCCCGGGACTAGCCGATCAGAGACCCAGTACTTC. It codes for CASSPGTSRSETQYF.